Following are 23 T cell receptor beta chains from one sample sequenced in a study of post-analysis software for immune sequencing data. The study's findings and limits: Controls showed lower frequencies than patients for five TRBV segments, and TRBV5-6, TRBV5-1 and TRBV20-1 were among these.

Researchers reported that TCR beta cDNA libraries carried unique molecular identifiers. Each CDR3 protein is one row after TCRdb ran MiXCR on the PCR reads. Among about 400,000 distinct CDR3 sequences listed, approximately 38% were seen once. These receptors are not linked to any known antigen. What was sequenced was blood. These receptors all stem from a girl between 10 and 17 years old with multiple sclerosis.

This clonotype was observed a handful of times. V is TRBV27 and J is TRBJ2-2; no clear D. V lost 6 bases, J lost 6 bases, and 11 bases lay in between. Per the germline V gene, CDR1 is MNHEY and CDR2 is SMNVEV (reference sequence). The CDR3 consists of 13 residues. The CDR3 DNA is TGTGCCAGCAGGGAACACAGCGCCGGGGAGCTGTTTTTT. Translated: CASREHSAGELFF.

J is TRBJ2-3 and V is TRBV9; TRBD1 aligns across 8 bases. The trim removed 5 bases at V and 4 bases at J, leaving 9 bases unmatched. The CDR3 contains 15 residues. CDR1 and CDR2 from the germline V gene are SGDLS and YYNGEE. In DNA, the CDR3 is TGTGCCAGCAGTCGAAGGGACAGGCCCGCAGATACGCAGTATTTT. The encoded protein is CASSRRDRPADTQYF.

V and J are TRBV5-1 and TRBJ2-1; 9 bases line up with TRBD2. Per the germline V gene, CDR1 is SGHRS and CDR2 is YFSETQ. There are 15 residues in the CDR3. With 7 bases clipped from V and 1 base from J, the junction kept 6 bases outside the gene matches. In nucleotides, the CDR3 is TGCGCCAGCGGGCCTAGCGGGGAATCCTACAATGAGCAGTTCTTC. Protein product: CASGPSGESYNEQFF.

The chain carries TRBV18 and TRBJ2-3; tentatively, D is TRBD2 (6 bases). The V and J ends lost 3 bases and 6 bases respectively, with 10 bases between them. This CDR3 spans 13 amino acids. The germline V gene encodes CDR1 KGHSH and CDR2 LQKENI. The CDR3 is CASSPEGRDTQYF. The CDR3 bases are TGTGCCAGCTCACCGGAGGGCCGGGATACGCAGTATTTT.

This chain connects TRBV12-3 or TRBV12-4 to TRBJ1-3, with 7 positions matching TRBD1. CDR3 length: 16 residues. V shed 5 bases and J 5 bases; nucleotides not matched to a gene: 12. The CDR3 spells CASSRPLGQHRNTIYF. The CDR3 DNA reads as TGTGCCAGCAGTCGGCCCCTGGGACAGCATCGAAACACCATATATTTT.

A remark on this clonotype: A much larger clone is a single base away; this may be a read error. The chain carries TRBV4-2 and TRBJ2-1, with TRBD2 matching 10 bases. Germline V lookup: CDR1 LGHNA, CDR2 YNFKEQ. The J segment lost 10 bases and the V segment lost 0 bases, leaving 9 bases of the junction unmatched. CDR3 length: 16 amino acids. The chain's CDR3 is CASSQEGSGGSGEQFF. The DNA for the CDR3 is TGTGCCAGCAGCCAAGAGGGTAGCGGGGGGTCTGGGGAGCAGTTCTTC.

This clonotype has only a few counts. The rearrangement uses TRBV12-3 or TRBV12-4 and TRBJ2-1, with 9 positions matching TRBD1. The CDR3 is 16 amino acids. V lost 5 bases to trimming and J lost 4 bases; unmatched junction nucleotides: 9. CDR3 protein: CASSRVTGGSYNEQFF. Written as DNA, the CDR3 is TGTGCCAGCAGTCGAGTTACAGGGGGCTCTTACAATGAGCAGTTCTTC.

The V gene is TRBV4-1, the J gene TRBJ2-3; 8 positions match TRBD2. The CDR3 has 17 residues. Germline V gives CDR1 MGHRA, CDR2 YSYEKL. The trim removed 4 bases at V and 2 bases at J, leaving 11 bases unmatched. Here the CDR3 DNA reads TGCGCCAGCAGCCCCCAGTGGCGAGCGGGGGACACAGATACGCAGTATTTT. This encodes CASSPQWRAGDTDTQYF.

This clonotype was detected only a few times. V and J are TRBV10-3 and TRBJ2-5; D gene unclear. V lost 3 bases and J lost 5, with 7 bases in between. Germline CDR1 ENHRY, CDR2 SYGVKD. The CDR3 loop spans 12 amino acids. DNA of the CDR3: TGTGCCATCAGTGACAAGGCGGAGACCCAGTACTTC. Translating gives CAISDKAETQYF.

The V call is TRBV6-9, the J call TRBJ2-7; the D is unclear. CDR1 MNHGY and CDR2 SVAAGI come from the germline V gene. This CDR3 is 8 amino acids long. Trimming removed 0 bases from V and 12 bases from J, with 0 bases in between. CDR3 residues: CASSYSYF. CDR3 nucleotide sequence: TGTGCCAGCAGTTATTCGTACTTC.

The chain uses TRBV2 and TRBJ2-7, with 7 bases that match TRBD2. CDR1 and CDR2 from the germline V gene are SNHLY and FYNNEI. V gave up 7 bases and J gave up 2 bases; unmatched junction bases: 14. The CDR3 extends over 16 amino acids. The DNA for the CDR3 is TGTGCCAGCATTCGGGTAGCGGGTATTGTTCCCTACGAGCAGTACTTC. As protein: CASIRVAGIVPYEQYF.

V and J are TRBV7-8 and TRBJ2-7; possible D gene TRBD1, 5 bases. The V gene lost 1 base and the J gene lost 2 bases, with 12 bases spanning the gap. The CDR3 totals 15 residues. Germline-derived CDR1 and CDR2 are SGHVS and FQNEAQ. The CDR3 is CASSLEAPRAYEQYF. In DNA, the CDR3 is TGTGCCAGCAGCTTAGAGGCGCCCAGGGCCTACGAGCAGTACTTC.

This sequence joins TRBV28 and TRBJ1-2; D gene ambiguous. This CDR3 contains 12 residues. CDR1 is MDHEN, CDR2 SYDVKM, per germline. V gave up 7 bases and J gave up 4 bases, with 10 bases separating them. This CDR3 reads CASTQYSYGYTF. Written as DNA, the CDR3 is TGTGCCAGCACACAGTACAGCTATGGCTACACCTTC.

This clonotype was found once. In DNA form, the CDR3 reads TGTGCCAGCAGCTTGAGGACCGGGGTATCAGAGACCCAGTACTTC. Amino acids: CASSLRTGVSETQYF. J is TRBJ2-5 and V is TRBV13, with TRBD2 as a possible D gene (5 bases). CDR3 size: 15 residues. Germline V CDR1 and CDR2: PRHDT, FYEKMQ (reference sequence). Deletions cut 3 bases from V and 4 bases from J, with 15 bases between.

The chain joins TRBV3-1 to TRBJ2-2; 12 nucleotides agree with TRBD2. The germline V gene has CDR1 LGHDT and CDR2 YNNKEL (reference sequence). Trimming cost V 2 bases and J 2 bases; bases outside gene matches: 6. CDR3 length equals 18 residues. The chain's CDR3 is CASSQRRLAGDNTGELFF. The DNA for the CDR3 is TGTGCCAGCAGCCAACGCCGACTAGCGGGGGATAACACCGGGGAGCTGTTTTTT.

The rearrangement links TRBV20-1 to TRBJ1-2; D is uncertain. The germline V gene encodes CDR1 DFQATT and CDR2 SNEGSKA (reference sequence). Deletions cut 7 bases from V and 5 bases from J, with 14 bases between. This CDR3 has 12 residues. Written as DNA, the CDR3 is TGCAGTGTCTCAGATCTAGGTTATGGCTACACCTTC. It is translated as CSVSDLGYGYTF.

The V and J genes are TRBV7-9 and TRBJ1-2; the D is unclear. The CDR3 has 13 residues. V was shortened by 4 bases and J by 2 bases, with 8 bases between the two germline ends. Germline lookup yields CDR1 SEHNR and CDR2 FQNEAQ (reference sequence). CDR3 sequence (DNA): TGTGCCAGCAGCTCCACAACGAACTATGGCTACACCTTC. This sequence encodes CASSSTTNYGYTF.

Comments on this clonotype: An end of the junction does not agree with germline; a read error may underlie this. The chain employs TRBV20-1 and TRBJ2-2; 15 bases map to TRBD2. Germline loops: CDR1 DFQATT, CDR2 SNEGSKA (reference sequence). The CDR3 has 16 amino acids. Here the CDR3 DNA reads TGCAGTGCTGGACTAGCGGGGGGGCCGGGCACCGGGGAACTGTTTTTT. It encodes CSAGLAGGPGTGELFF.

This clonotype has a count of ten or more. V and J are TRBV11-2 and TRBJ2-7, with D tentatively TRBD1 (7 bases). Germline V gene data show CDR1 as SGHAT and CDR2 as FQNNGV. Trimming shortened V by 2 bases and J by 9 bases, and 11 bases separated the two germline ends. The CDR3 consists of 12 residues. Here the CDR3 reads CASSLRQGGQYF. CDR3 DNA sequence: TGTGCCAGCAGCTTAAGACAGGGAGGGCAGTACTTC. The full variable domain, rest sourced from reference TRBV11-2 and TRBJ2-7, is EAGVAQSPRYKIIEKRQSVAFWCNPISGHATLYWYQQILGQGPKLLIQFQNNGVVDDSQLPKDRFSAERLKGVDSTLKIQPAKLEDSAVYLCASSLRQGGQYFGPGTRLTVT.

This clonotype was counted a single time. The gene calls are TRBV28 and TRBJ2-7; D unclear. The CDR3 covers 16 residues. CDR1 is MDHEN and CDR2 is SYDVKM in the germline V gene. Trimming took off 6 bases at V and 0 bases at J, with 18 bases between the two ends. CDR3 DNA: TGTGCCAGCAGGGCCTCGGGCAGGATCTTCTCCTACGAGCAGTACTTC. It specifies CASRASGRIFSYEQYF.

V gene TRBV7-3 combines with J gene TRBJ2-3; D is perhaps TRBD1 or TRBD2 (5 bases each). Between the trimmed V and J ends, which lost 6 bases and 4 bases, there was a span of 14 bases. This CDR3 is built from 14 residues. CDR1 and CDR2 (germline): SGHTA, FQGTGA. Here the CDR3 DNA reads TGTGCCAGCAGTGCCGGGGACCCCGCAGATACGCAGTATTTT. The encoded protein is CASSAGDPADTQYF. Complete variable domain (other parts from reference TRBV7-3 and TRBJ2-3): GAGVSQTPSNKVTEKGKYVELRCDPISGHTALYWYRQSLGQGPEFLIYFQGTGAADDSGLPNDRFFAVRPEGSVSTLKIQRTERGDSAVYLCASSAGDPADTQYFGPGTRLTVL.

This clonotype has only a few counts. V and J are TRBV6-5 and TRBJ2-3, with D unresolved. CDR3 length: 15 amino acids. Germline CDR1 reads MNHEY; CDR2 reads SVGAGI. V dropped 4 bases and J dropped 4 bases, with 15 bases sitting between them. The chain's CDR3 is CASSSARRAADTQYF. As DNA, the CDR3 is TGTGCCAGCAGTTCCGCGCGAAGGGCAGCAGATACGCAGTATTTT.

This clonotype was observed a few times. The rearrangement uses TRBV15 and TRBJ2-3; 7 nucleotides match TRBD1. V trimming: 1 base; J trimming: 4 bases; junction bases outside the gene matches: 5. CDR1 LNHNV and CDR2 YYDKDF come from the germline V gene (reference sequence). The CDR3 length is 15 residues. CDR3 sequence: CATSRGGRGSDTQYF. The CDR3 DNA follows: TGTGCCACCAGCAGAGGAGGCAGGGGGTCAGATACGCAGTATTTT.